The entry below describes one T cell receptor (beta chain). Its target is unknown. These data originate in a study of vaccination and CD4 T cells after COVID-19. Oncomine TCR Beta short-read sequencing was applied to DNA from cultured CD4+ T cells. TCRdb called the PCR reads again in MiXCR, with one record for every CDR3 protein. The sample contains about 24,000 distinct CDR3 sequences, around 40% of which appear only once. The CDR3 has 12 residues. The germline V gene encodes CDR1 MDHEN and CDR2 SYDVKM. V was shortened by 6 bases and J by 3 bases, with 8 bases between the two germline ends. Time point: late sampling 161 to 241 days after vaccination in a few convalescent patients. As to treatment: approximately nine-day PBMC culture with coronavirus spike peptide pools or control peptides (ViraFEST assay).

V is TRBV28 and J is TRBJ1-1; no clear D. The receptor comes from a human donor who had recovered from COVID-19. The sequencing here drew on CD4+ T cells from blood, cultured in vitro, taken about 7 months after SARS-CoV-2 vaccination. CDR3 nucleotides: TGTGCCAGCAGACCACCAGACACTGAAGCTTTCTTT. Its protein is CASRPPDTEAFF.